The 11 T cell receptor beta chains given below trace back to one sample, sequenced in a study of blood T cell repertoires in COVID-19. Assay used: immunoSEQ multiplex PCR; TCRdb lists only in-frame clones, some missing. Here the sample spans approximately 120,000 clones, around four fifths being singletons. The sequenced sample consisted of peripheral blood. These TCRs come from a man aged 80 or over with COVID-19, enrolled during active disease.

About this clone: Other nucleotide sequences in the sample specify the same CDR3. This chain uses TRBV2 with TRBJ2-7, with D maybe TRBD2 (5 bases). Deletions cut 5 bases from V and 4 bases from J, with 6 bases between. Germline loops: CDR1 SNHLY, CDR2 FYNNEI. The CDR3 has 11 amino acids. The CDR3 bases are TGTGCCAGCAGTACGGGGTACGAGCAGTACTTC. It specifies CASSTGYEQYF.

This clone occurred a few times. V is TRBV6-4 and J is TRBJ2-5; the D is unclear. Germline values: CDR1 MRHNA, CDR2 SNTAGT. This CDR3 spans 16 amino acids. V was cut by 0 bases and J by 2 bases, with 13 bases left in between. CDR3 coding DNA: TGTGCCAGCAGTGACTCGCGAGGTCTACTACAAGAGACCCAGTACTTC. As protein: CASSDSRGLLQETQYF.

The chain carries TRBV2 and TRBJ2-5; TRBD2 matches 8 bases. Germline CDR1 reads SNHLY; CDR2 reads FYNNEI. J lost 1 base, V lost 5 bases, and 3 bases had no gene match. The CDR3 consists of 14 residues. CDR3 DNA sequence: TGTGCCAGCAGTTTTACTAGCGGCCAAGAGACCCAGTACTTC. It is translated as CASSFTSGQETQYF. The variable domain in full, with the rest retrieved from reference TRBV2 and TRBJ2-5, is EPEVTQTPSHQVTQMGQEVILRCVPISNHLYFYWYRQILGQKVEFLVSFYNNEISEKSEIFDDQFSVERPDGSNFTLKIRSTKLEDSAMYFCASSFTSGQETQYFGPGTRLLVL.

V is TRBV5-8 and J is TRBJ2-3; D may be TRBD2 (6 bases). Germline assignment: CDR1 SGHTS and CDR2 YDEGEE. V was cut by 6 bases and J by 0 bases, with 14 bases left in between. The CDR3 sequence is 15 residues long. CDR3 bases: TGTGCCAGCACCCCGTGGGGGGAGAGCACAGATACGCAGTATTTT. Its translation: CASTPWGESTDTQYF.

This clone occurred a few times. The chain couples TRBV19 to TRBJ1-2, with D tentatively TRBD1 (5 bases). Trimming left V 6 bases short and J 4 bases short, with 15 bases between. CDR3 length equals 14 residues. Germline-derived CDR1 and CDR2 are LNHDA and SQIVND (reference sequence). The CDR3 here is CASSPIGGGYGYTF. The CDR3 DNA reads TGTGCCAGTAGCCCTATCGGGGGGGGCTATGGCTACACCTTC.

The V gene is TRBV6-6, the J gene TRBJ2-2; 10 nucleotides match TRBD2. V dropped 4 bases and J dropped 5; count of bases not matched to a gene: 7. Germline V gives CDR1 MNHNY, CDR2 SVGAGI (reference sequence). The CDR3 sequence is 16 residues long. The CDR3 spells CASSSTSGRVTGELFF. The DNA of the CDR3 is TGTGCCAGCAGTTCAACGAGCGGGAGGGTTACCGGGGAGCTGTTTTTT.

The rearrangement uses TRBV28 and TRBJ2-6; 10 positions agree with TRBD1. The trim removed 8 bases at V and 0 bases at J, leaving 4 bases unmatched. Germline CDR1 MDHEN, CDR2 SYDVKM. The CDR3 is 16 amino acids. The CDR3 nucleotides are TGTGCCAGCCGGGGACAGGGGAGCTCTGGGGCCAACGTCCTGACTTTC. Its protein product is CASRGQGSSGANVLTF.

V gene TRBV2 combines with J gene TRBJ2-7; no clear D gene. Per germline, CDR1 SNHLY and CDR2 FYNNEI. V was clipped by 3 bases and J by 3 bases, with 3 bases between them. This CDR3 has 11 residues. Here the CDR3 reads CASSDSYEQYF. For the CDR3, the DNA is TGTGCCAGCAGTGACAGCTACGAGCAGTACTTC.

This chain links TRBV5-6 with TRBJ2-7; 7 positions match TRBD2. V was clipped by 2 bases and J by 1 base; unmatched bases: 6. The CDR3 consists of 15 residues. The germline V gene has CDR1 SGHDT and CDR2 YYEEEE. The CDR3 DNA reads as TGTGCCAGCAGCTTCGGCCCAGCGGGATCCTACGAGCAGTACTTC. Protein sequence: CASSFGPAGSYEQYF.

The J gene is TRBJ2-7, the V gene TRBV10-3; D gene uncertain. The germline gives CDR1 ENHRY, CDR2 SYGVKD. This CDR3 region has 13 residues. V was cut by 6 bases and J by 6 bases, with 15 bases left in between. DNA of the CDR3: TGTGCCATCAGATCCGGGTCATCCGGCGAGCAGTACTTC. This sequence encodes CAIRSGSSGEQYF.

The chain has TRBV5-1 and TRBJ1-2; TRBD1 aligns across 7 bases. J gave up 6 bases and V 1 base, and 9 bases lay outside the gene matches. This CDR3 region has 15 residues. Germline V gene lookup returns CDR1 SGHRS and CDR2 YFSETQ. CDR3 in amino acids: CASSLRTTGSDGYTF. CDR3 sequence (DNA): TGCGCCAGCAGCTTGCGGACGACAGGGTCCGATGGCTACACCTTC.